This T cell receptor (beta chain) was obtained from a study of graft-versus-host responses after intestinal transplantation. Study background: After anti-thymocyte globulin induction, recipients took tacrolimus and steroids for 3 to 4 years. Study results and caveats: Individuals carrying graft-donor T cell macrochimerism showed high graft-versus-host to host-versus-graft clonal ratios in allografts. GvH clones appeared in recipient marrow, some first in ileum or blood.

TCRdb's copy holds only in-frame clones and misses some; the assay was immunoSEQ multiplex PCR. This table has around 67,000 clones, roughly 84% appearing once. With 6 bases clipped from V and 2 bases from J, the junction kept 3 bases outside the gene matches. Germline values: CDR1 MNHNY, CDR2 SVGAGI (reference sequence). CDR3 length: 14 residues. This clone appeared a few times. Its antigen is still unknown. The source is a human donor who was the organ donor for an intestinal transplant. The chain recombines TRBV6-6 with TRBJ2-5; 10 bases align to TRBD2. The sequencing used unstimulated CD4+ T cells sorted from spleen or lymph node cells, collected before transplant. CDR3 bases: TGTGCCAGCAGGGAGCGGGGGGGACAAGAGACCCAGTACTTC. Protein product: CASRERGGQETQYF.